Presented here are 10 T cell receptor beta chains from one specimen sequenced in a study of T cell repertoires in cytomegalovirus infection. TCRdb independently ran MiXCR on the reads; one entry per CDR3 protein. Counted here are under 300,000 distinct CDR3 sequences, approximately 22% occurring once; the ten biggest clones make up roughly a fifth. No cognate antigen is known for these TCRs. Sequences were derived from cultured PBMCs, sampled from culture after CMV antigen stimulation. Receptors were obtained from a human donor in good health (CMV status not recorded). Some clones in this sample may be carry-over from other donors' samples.

This clonotype was detected a few times. The gene calls are TRBV29-1 and TRBJ2-1; D gene uncertain. Germline CDR1 SQVTM, CDR2 ANQGSEA. CDR3 length: 9 residues. Between the trimmed V and J ends, which lost 7 bases and 9 bases, there was a span of 7 bases. The CDR3 loop reads CSGGSEQFF. The CDR3 DNA reads as TGCAGCGGGGGAAGTGAGCAGTTCTTC.

V and J are TRBV12-3 or TRBV12-4 and TRBJ2-7; D may be TRBD2 (5 bases). Trimming pared 3 bases from V and 7 bases from J, leaving 7 bases between. CDR3 length: 11 amino acids. This CDR3 reads CASSFRGEQYF. For the CDR3, the DNA is TGTGCCAGCAGTTTTCGCGGGGAGCAGTACTTC.

There are many counts of this clonotype. This chain joins TRBV7-8 and TRBJ1-4; 12 bases are shared with TRBD1. Germline CDR1 and CDR2: SGHVS and FQNEAQ. V lost 5 bases and J lost 11; bases outside the gene matches: 9. The CDR3 has 15 amino acids. The CDR3 nucleotides read TGTGCCAGCAGCGAGGGACAGGGGGCACGGAGTAAACTGTTTTTT. Translating it yields CASSEGQGARSKLFF.

As to this clonotype: Given a much more abundant clone one base away, this may be a read error. V is TRBV7-2 and J is TRBJ1-2; no clear D. V was pared by 4 bases and J by 0 bases, with 6 bases between. CDR1 is SGHTA, CDR2 FQGNSA, per germline. The CDR3 is 13 residues long. CDR3 nucleotide sequence: TGTGCCAGCAGCTATATTTCTAACTATGGCTACACCTTC. It is translated as CASSYISNYGYTF.

The genes are TRBV12-3 or TRBV12-4 and TRBJ2-1; D is undetermined. V shed 10 bases and J shed 4 bases, with 11 bases lying between them. This CDR3 spans 12 amino acids. The CDR3 bases are TGTGCCACTACGTGGGATTACAATGAGCAGTTCTTC. This translates into CATTWDYNEQFF.

This clonotype has just a few counts. V and J are TRBV6-2 or TRBV6-3 and TRBJ2-7; TRBD1 matches at 7 bases. The CDR3 runs 15 residues. CDR1 is MNHEY and CDR2 is SVGEGT in the germline V gene. V gave up 2 bases and J gave up 3 bases; unmatched junction bases: 7. The CDR3 spells CASSYDGQVVYEQYF. The CDR3 nucleotides read TGTGCCAGCAGTTACGATGGACAGGTCGTCTACGAGCAGTACTTC.

The chain has TRBV12-3 or TRBV12-4 and TRBJ2-1; a weak D match, TRBD2 (5 bases). Trimming left V 3 bases short and J 6 bases short, with 12 bases between. The CDR3 spans 14 residues. The CDR3 DNA follows: TGTGCCAGCAGTTTCGCCGGGGATGGCAATGAGCAGTTCTTC. This sequence encodes CASSFAGDGNEQFF.

This clonotype was seen a handful of times. The CDR3 nucleotides are TGTGCTAGTGGTTTGGAGACAGGGGGCTGGTCGGTCGAGCAGTACGTC. As protein: CASGLETGGWSVEQYV. The V and J genes are TRBV12-5 and TRBJ2-7; 10 bases map to TRBD1. Trimming removed 1 base from V and 6 bases from J; junction bases left unmatched: 9. CDR3 size: 16 residues. CDR1 and CDR2 from the germline V gene are LGHNT and FRNRAP.

This clonotype was found many times. The chain is built from TRBV7-2 and TRBJ1-4; 9 bases fit TRBD1. The CDR3 covers 15 residues. Per the germline V gene, CDR1 is SGHTA and CDR2 is FQGNSA. Unmatched junction bases numbered 2, after V lost 1 base and J lost 5 bases. The CDR3 spells CASSLVGTGNEKLFF. CDR3 nucleotides: TGTGCCAGCAGCTTAGTTGGGACAGGGAATGAAAAACTGTTTTTT.

The chain couples TRBV4-1 to TRBJ2-1, with D possibly matching TRBD2 (5 bases). This CDR3 contains 15 residues. Per germline, CDR1 MGHRA and CDR2 YSYEKL. Trimming took off 1 base at V and 2 bases at J, with 9 bases between the two ends. The chain's CDR3 is CASSQVIATYNEQFF. The CDR3, as DNA: TGCGCCAGCAGCCAAGTCATAGCGACCTACAATGAGCAGTTCTTC.